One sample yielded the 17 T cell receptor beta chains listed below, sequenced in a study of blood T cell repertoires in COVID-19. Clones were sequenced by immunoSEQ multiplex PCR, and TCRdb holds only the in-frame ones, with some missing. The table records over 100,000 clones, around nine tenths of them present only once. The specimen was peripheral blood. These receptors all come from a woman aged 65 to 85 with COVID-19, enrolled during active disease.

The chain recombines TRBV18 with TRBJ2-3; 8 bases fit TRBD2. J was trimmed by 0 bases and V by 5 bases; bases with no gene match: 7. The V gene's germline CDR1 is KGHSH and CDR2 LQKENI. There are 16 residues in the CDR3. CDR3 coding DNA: TGTGCCAGCTCATCGGTAGCGGGGACTAGCACAGATACGCAGTATTTT. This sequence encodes CASSSVAGTSTDTQYF.

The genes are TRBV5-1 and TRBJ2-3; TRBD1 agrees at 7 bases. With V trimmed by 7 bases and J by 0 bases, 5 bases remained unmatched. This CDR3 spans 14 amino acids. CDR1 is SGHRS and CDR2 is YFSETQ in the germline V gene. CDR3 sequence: CASRRTGSTDTQYF. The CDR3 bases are TGCGCCAGCCGCCGGACAGGAAGCACAGATACGCAGTATTTT.

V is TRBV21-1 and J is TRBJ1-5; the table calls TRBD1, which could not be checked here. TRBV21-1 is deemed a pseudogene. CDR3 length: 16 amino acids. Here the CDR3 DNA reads TGTGCCAGCAGCATGCGCTATGGACAGGCAAATCAGCCCCAGCATTTT. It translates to CASSMRYGQANQPQHF.

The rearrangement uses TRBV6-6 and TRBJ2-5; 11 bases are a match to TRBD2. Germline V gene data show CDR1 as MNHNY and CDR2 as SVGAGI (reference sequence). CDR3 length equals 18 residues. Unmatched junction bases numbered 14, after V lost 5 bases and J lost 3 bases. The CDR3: CASSPLRLAGGPKETQYF. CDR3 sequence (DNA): TGTGCCAGCAGTCCCCTACGGCTAGCGGGGGGTCCGAAAGAGACCCAGTACTTC.

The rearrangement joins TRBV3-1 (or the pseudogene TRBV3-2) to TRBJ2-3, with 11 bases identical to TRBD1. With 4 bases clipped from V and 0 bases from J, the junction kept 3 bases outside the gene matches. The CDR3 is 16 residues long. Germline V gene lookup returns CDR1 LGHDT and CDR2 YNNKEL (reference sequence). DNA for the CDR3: TGTGCCAGCAGCCGCGGACAGGGGGCTAGCACAGATACGCAGTATTTT. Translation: CASSRGQGASTDTQYF.

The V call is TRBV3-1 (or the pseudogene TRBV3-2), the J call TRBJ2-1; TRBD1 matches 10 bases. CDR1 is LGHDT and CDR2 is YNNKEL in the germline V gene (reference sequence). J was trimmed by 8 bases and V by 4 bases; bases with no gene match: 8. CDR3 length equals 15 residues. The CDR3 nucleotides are TGTGCCAGCAGCCCGTTGACAGGGGGCATCGATGAGCAGTTCTTC. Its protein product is CASSPLTGGIDEQFF.

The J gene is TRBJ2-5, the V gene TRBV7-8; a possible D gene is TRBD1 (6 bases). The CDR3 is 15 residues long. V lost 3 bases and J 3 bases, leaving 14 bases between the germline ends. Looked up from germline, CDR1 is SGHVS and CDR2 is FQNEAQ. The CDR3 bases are TGTGCCAGCAGCTTCCCCTGGGCAGGGGAAGAGACCCAGTACTTC. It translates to CASSFPWAGEETQYF.

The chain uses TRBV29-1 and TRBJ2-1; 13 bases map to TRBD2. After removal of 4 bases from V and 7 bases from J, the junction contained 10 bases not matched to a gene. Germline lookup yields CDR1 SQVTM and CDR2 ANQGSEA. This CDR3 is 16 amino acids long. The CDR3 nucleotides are TGCAGCGTTGCCCGCCCGGGACTAGCGGGGAGAAATGAGCAGTTCTTC. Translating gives CSVARPGLAGRNEQFF.

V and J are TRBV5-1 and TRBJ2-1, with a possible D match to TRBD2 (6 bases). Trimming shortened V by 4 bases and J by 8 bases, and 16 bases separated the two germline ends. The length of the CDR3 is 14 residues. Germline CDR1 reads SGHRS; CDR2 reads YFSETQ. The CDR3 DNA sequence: TGCGCCAGCAGCGGGGCGGGACTCCCGCATGAGCAGTTCTTC. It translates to CASSGAGLPHEQFF.

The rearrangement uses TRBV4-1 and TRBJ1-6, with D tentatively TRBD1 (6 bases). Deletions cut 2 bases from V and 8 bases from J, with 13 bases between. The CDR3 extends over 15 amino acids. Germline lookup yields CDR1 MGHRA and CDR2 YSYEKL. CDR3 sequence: CASSQTGMGDSPLHF. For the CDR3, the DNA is TGCGCCAGCAGCCAAACAGGGATGGGTGATTCACCCCTCCACTTT.

DNA of the CDR3: TGTGCCAGCAGTCCCAAACAGGGGGTTGGGTACAATGAGCAGTTCTTC. It is translated as CASSPKQGVGYNEQFF. The V gene is TRBV27, the J gene TRBJ2-1; TRBD1 matches 8 bases. V gave up 5 bases and J gave up 4 bases; unmatched junction bases: 10. Germline CDR1 and CDR2: MNHEY and SMNVEV (reference sequence). The CDR3 has 16 amino acids.

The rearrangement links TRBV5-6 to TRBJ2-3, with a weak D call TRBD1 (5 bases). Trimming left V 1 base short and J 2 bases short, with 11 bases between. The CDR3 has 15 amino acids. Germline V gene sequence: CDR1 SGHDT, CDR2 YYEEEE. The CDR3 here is CASSLLGRVTDTQYF. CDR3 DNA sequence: TGTGCCAGCAGCTTGTTAGGCAGGGTCACAGATACGCAGTATTTT.

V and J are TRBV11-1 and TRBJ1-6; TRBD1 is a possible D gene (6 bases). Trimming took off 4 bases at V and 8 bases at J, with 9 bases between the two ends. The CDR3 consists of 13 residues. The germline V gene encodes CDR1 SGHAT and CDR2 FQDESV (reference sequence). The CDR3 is CASSSYRDSPLHF. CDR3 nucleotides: TGTGCCAGCAGCTCCTACAGGGATTCACCCCTCCACTTT. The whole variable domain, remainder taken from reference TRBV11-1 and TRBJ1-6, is EAEVAQSPRYKITEKSQAVAFWCDPISGHATLYWYRQILGQGPELLVQFQDESVVDDSQLPKDRFSAERLKGVDSTLKIQPAELGDSAMYLCASSSYRDSPLHFGNGTRLTVT.

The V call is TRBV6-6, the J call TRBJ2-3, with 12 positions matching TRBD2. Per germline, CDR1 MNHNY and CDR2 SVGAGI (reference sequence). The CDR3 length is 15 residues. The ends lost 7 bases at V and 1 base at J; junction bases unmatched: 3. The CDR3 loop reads CASTRTSGGTDTQYF. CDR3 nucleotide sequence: TGTGCCAGCACTCGGACTAGCGGGGGCACAGATACGCAGTATTTT.

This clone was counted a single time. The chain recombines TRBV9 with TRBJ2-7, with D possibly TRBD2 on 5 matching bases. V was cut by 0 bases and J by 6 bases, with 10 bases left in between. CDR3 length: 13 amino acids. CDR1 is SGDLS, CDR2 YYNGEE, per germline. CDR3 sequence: CASSVGGSGEQYF. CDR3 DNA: TGTGCCAGCAGCGTAGGAGGCAGCGGCGAGCAGTACTTC.

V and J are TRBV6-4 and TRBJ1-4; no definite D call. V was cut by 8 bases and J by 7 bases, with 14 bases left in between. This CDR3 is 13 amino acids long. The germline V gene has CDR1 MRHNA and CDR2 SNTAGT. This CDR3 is CASSRESGEKLFF. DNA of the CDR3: TGTGCCAGCTCAAGGGAGAGCGGTGAAAAACTGTTTTTT.

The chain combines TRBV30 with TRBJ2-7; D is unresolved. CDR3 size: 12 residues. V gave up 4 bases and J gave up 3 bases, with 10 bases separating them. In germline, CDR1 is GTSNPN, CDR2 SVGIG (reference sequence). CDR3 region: CAWNPENYEQYF. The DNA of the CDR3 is TGTGCCTGGAACCCAGAAAACTACGAGCAGTACTTC.